The 10 T cell receptor beta chains below come from one sample, sequenced in a study of T cell responses to AZD1222 COVID-19 vaccine. Only in-frame clones appear in the TCRdb table, and some are missing; sequencing was by immunoSEQ multiplex PCR. The data show some 150,000 clones, with approximately 88% seen just once and 4.5% to 5.5% held by the top ten. The sample was peripheral blood, taken 28 days after the second dose of the MenACWY control vaccine. The receptors come from an adult who received the MenACWY meningococcal vaccine as a control.

On this clone: One end of the junction does not line up with germline, which may come from a read error. Other nucleotide sequences in the sample specify the same CDR3. V usage is TRBV5-8 and J usage is TRBJ2-7; TRBD2 might be the D (5 bases). This CDR3 comprises 13 residues. Germline CDR1 reads SGHTS; CDR2 reads YDEGEE. The CDR3 coding sequence is TGTGCCAGCGGAAGAGGGTTTGTCTACGAGCAATACTTC. Translation: CASGRGFVYEQYF.

The rearrangement links TRBV18 to TRBJ1-2; 7 positions match TRBD1. J gave up 5 bases and V 0 bases, and 6 bases lay outside the gene matches. CDR3 length equals 15 residues. Germline V gives CDR1 KGHSH, CDR2 LQKENI. The CDR3 sequence is CASSPPTGLGYGYTF. In DNA, the CDR3 is TGTGCCAGCTCACCACCGACAGGGCTGGGATATGGCTACACCTTC.

The chain employs TRBV6-2 or TRBV6-3 and TRBJ2-7; D gene uncertain. The V gene's germline CDR1 is MNHEY and CDR2 SVGEGT. This CDR3 has 11 residues. Trimming took off 0 bases at V and 7 bases at J, with 4 bases between the two ends. The CDR3 coding sequence is TGTGCCAGCAGTTACTCGAGTGAGCAGTACTTC. Encoded protein: CASSYSSEQYF.

This rearrangement joins TRBV5-1 to TRBJ2-7, with 7 bases aligning to TRBD1. Germline CDR1 is SGHRS and CDR2 is YFSETQ. There are 15 residues in the CDR3. The V gene end was trimmed by 2 bases and the J gene end by 1 base; junction bases not matched to a gene: 6. The CDR3 DNA follows: TGCGCCAGCAGCTTCCTGACAGGGCCTTCCTACGAGCAGTACTTC. It translates to CASSFLTGPSYEQYF.

This clone was counted once. This chain uses TRBV7-2 with TRBJ1-2; D ambiguous. The germline gives CDR1 SGHTA, CDR2 FQGNSA. V lost 2 bases and J lost 4, with 11 bases in between. This CDR3 comprises 14 residues. Written as DNA, the CDR3 is TGTGCCAGCAGCTTAAGCGGCGCGGCCTATGGCTACACCTTC. As protein: CASSLSGAAYGYTF.

This chain uses TRBV6-5 with TRBJ1-5; D unresolved. The CDR3 has 15 amino acids. Germline CDR1 and CDR2: MNHEY and SVGAGI. V was clipped by 2 bases and J by 1 base, with 9 bases between them. The CDR3 reads CASSYRHRSNQPQHF. The CDR3 DNA follows: TGTGCCAGCAGTTACCGACACAGAAGCAATCAGCCCCAGCATTTT.

V and J are TRBV27 and TRBJ1-2; 8 nucleotides match TRBD1. Germline values: CDR1 MNHEY, CDR2 SMNVEV (reference sequence). V gave up 3 bases and J gave up 2 bases; unmatched junction bases: 2. The CDR3 loop spans 14 amino acids. CDR3 sequence reads: CASSLTGANYGYTF. The CDR3 bases are TGTGCCAGCAGTTTGACAGGGGCCAACTATGGCTACACCTTC.

V usage is TRBV18 and J usage is TRBJ2-1; 9 bases agree with TRBD2. From germline, CDR1 is KGHSH and CDR2 LQKENI. This CDR3 region has 18 residues. V gave up 5 bases and J gave up 3 bases; unmatched junction bases: 14. The CDR3 spells CASSSTGPAGGYYNEQFF. The DNA of the CDR3 is TGTGCCAGCTCATCCACAGGGCCAGCGGGAGGTTACTACAATGAGCAGTTCTTC.

The chain recombines TRBV7-2 with TRBJ1-3, with TRBD1 as a possible D gene (6 bases). The CDR3 has 15 residues. Between the trimmed V and J ends, which lost 5 bases and 4 bases, there was a span of 15 bases. CDR1 is SGHTA and CDR2 is FQGNSA in the germline V gene. CDR3 sequence reads: CASSPFGGQGNTIYF. Here the CDR3 DNA reads TGTGCCAGCAGCCCTTTTGGGGGGCAGGGAAACACCATATATTTT.

J is TRBJ1-2 and V is TRBV9; tentatively, D is TRBD1 (5 bases). V lost 4 bases and J lost 6, with 10 bases in between. This CDR3 comprises 12 residues. Germline loops: CDR1 SGDLS, CDR2 YYNGEE. CDR3 residues: CASSSRVDGYTF. As DNA, the CDR3 is TGTGCCAGCAGCAGCAGGGTGGATGGCTACACCTTC.